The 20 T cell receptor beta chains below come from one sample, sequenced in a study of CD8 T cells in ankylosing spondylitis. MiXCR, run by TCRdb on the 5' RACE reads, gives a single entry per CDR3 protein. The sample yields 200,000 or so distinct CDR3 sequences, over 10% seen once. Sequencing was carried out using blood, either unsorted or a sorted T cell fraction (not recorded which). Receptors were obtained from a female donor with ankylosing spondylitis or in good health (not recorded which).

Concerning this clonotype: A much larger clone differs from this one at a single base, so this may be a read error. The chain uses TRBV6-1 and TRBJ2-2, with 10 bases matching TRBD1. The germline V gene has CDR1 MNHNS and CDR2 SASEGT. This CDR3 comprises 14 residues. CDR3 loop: CASIDRGRTGGLFF. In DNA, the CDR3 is TGTGCCAGCATCGACAGGGGGCGGACCGGGGGGCTGTTTTTT.

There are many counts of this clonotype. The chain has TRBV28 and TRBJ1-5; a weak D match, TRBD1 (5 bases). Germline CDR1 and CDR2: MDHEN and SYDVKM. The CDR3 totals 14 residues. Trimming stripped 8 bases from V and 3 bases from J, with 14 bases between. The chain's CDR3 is CASSDRFNNQPQHF. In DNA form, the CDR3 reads TGTGCCAGCTCAGACAGATTTAACAATCAGCCCCAGCATTTT.

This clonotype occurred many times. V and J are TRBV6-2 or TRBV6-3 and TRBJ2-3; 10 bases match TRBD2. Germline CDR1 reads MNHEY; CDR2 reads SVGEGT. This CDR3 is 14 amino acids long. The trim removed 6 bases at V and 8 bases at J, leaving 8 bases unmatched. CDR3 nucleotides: TGTGCCAGCAGACCTTCTAGCGGGAGTGGTACGCAGTATTTT. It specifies CASRPSSGSGTQYF.

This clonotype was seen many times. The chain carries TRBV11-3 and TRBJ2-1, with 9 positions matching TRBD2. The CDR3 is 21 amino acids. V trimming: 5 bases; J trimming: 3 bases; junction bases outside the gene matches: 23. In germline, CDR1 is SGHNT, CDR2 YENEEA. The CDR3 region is CASSHPKNRLAARPFYNEQFF. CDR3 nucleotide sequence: TGTGCCAGCAGCCACCCGAAAAACAGACTAGCGGCGCGTCCCTTCTACAATGAGCAGTTCTTC. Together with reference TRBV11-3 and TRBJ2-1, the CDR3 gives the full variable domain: EAGVVQSPRYKIIEKKQPVAFWCNPISGHNTLYWYLQNLGQGPELLIRYENEEAVDDSQLPKDRFSAERLKGVDSTLKIQPAELGDSAVYLCASSHPKNRLAARPFYNEQFFGPGTRLTVL.

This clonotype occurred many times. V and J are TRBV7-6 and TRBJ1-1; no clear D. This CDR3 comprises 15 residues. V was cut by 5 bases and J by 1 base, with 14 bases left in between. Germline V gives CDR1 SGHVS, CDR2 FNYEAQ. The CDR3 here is CASSPLSVGNTEAFF. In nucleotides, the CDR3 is TGTGCCAGCAGCCCCCTGAGCGTAGGGAACACTGAAGCTTTCTTT. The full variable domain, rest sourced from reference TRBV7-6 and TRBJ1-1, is GAGVSQSPRYKVTKRGQDVALRCDPISGHVSLYWYRQALGQGPEFLTYFNYEAQQDKSGLPNDRFSAERPEGSISTLTIQRTEQRDSAMYRCASSPLSVGNTEAFFGQGTRLTVV.

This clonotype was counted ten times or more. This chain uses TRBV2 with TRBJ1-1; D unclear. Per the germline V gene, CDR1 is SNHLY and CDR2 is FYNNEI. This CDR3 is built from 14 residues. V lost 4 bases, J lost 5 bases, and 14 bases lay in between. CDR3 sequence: CASSVNSGSTEAFF. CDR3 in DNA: TGTGCCAGCAGTGTAAATTCTGGGTCGACTGAAGCTTTCTTT.

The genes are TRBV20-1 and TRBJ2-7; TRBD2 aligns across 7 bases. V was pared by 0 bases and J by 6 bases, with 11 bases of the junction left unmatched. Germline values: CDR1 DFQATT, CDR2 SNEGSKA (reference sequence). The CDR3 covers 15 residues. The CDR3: CSARDLSLTGGEQYF. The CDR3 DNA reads TGCAGTGCTAGAGACCTGAGCTTAACGGGGGGCGAGCAGTACTTC.

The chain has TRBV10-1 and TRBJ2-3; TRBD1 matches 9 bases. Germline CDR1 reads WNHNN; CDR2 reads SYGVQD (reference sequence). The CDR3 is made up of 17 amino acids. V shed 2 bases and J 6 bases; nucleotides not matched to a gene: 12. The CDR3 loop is CASSEHLDRGEGDTQYF. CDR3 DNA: TGCGCCAGCAGTGAGCACCTGGACAGGGGAGAGGGGGATACGCAGTATTTT.

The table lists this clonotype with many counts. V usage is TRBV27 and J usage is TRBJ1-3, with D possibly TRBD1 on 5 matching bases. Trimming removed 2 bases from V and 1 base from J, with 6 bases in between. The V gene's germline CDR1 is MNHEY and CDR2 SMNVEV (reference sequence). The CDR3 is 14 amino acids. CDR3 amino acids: CASSLGGSGNTIYF. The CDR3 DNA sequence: TGTGCCAGCAGTTTAGGGGGTTCTGGAAACACCATATATTTT.

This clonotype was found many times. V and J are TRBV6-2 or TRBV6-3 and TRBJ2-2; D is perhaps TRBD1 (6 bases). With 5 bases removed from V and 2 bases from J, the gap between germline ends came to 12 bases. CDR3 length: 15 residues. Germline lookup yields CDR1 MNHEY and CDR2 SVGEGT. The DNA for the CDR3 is TGTGCCAGCAGTGTACCGGGACATAACACCGGGGAGCTGTTTTTT. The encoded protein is CASSVPGHNTGELFF.

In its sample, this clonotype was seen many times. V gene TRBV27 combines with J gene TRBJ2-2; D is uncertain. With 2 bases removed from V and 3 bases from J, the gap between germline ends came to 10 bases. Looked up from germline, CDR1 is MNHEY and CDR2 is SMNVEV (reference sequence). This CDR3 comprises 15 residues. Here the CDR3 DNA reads TGTGCCAGCAGTTTAATTCGCGGCTACACCGGGGAGCTGTTTTTT. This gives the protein CASSLIRGYTGELFF.

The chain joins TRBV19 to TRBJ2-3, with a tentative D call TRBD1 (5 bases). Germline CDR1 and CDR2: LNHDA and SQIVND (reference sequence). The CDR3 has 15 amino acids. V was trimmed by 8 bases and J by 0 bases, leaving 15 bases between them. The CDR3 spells CASGIGAHSTDTQYF. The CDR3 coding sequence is TGTGCCAGTGGGATAGGGGCACACAGCACAGATACGCAGTATTTT.

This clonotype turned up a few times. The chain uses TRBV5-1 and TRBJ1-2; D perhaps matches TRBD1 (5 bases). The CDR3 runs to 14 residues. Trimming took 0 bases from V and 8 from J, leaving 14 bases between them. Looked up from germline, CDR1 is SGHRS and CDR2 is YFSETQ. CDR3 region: CASSLEGFGGGYTF. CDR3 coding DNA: TGCGCCAGCAGCTTGGAAGGCTTCGGGGGAGGCTACACCTTC.

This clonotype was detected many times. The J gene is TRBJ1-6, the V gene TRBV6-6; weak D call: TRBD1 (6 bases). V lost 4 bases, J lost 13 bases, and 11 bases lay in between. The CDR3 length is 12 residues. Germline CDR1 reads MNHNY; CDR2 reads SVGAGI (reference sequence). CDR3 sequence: CASSSQGPPLHF. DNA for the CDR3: TGTGCCAGCAGTTCACAGGGCCCTCCCCTCCACTTT.

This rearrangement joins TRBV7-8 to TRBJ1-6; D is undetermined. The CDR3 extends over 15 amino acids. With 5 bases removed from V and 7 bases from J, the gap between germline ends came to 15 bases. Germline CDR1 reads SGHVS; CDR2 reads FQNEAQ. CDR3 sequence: CASSPDASGNSPLHF. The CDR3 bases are TGTGCCAGCAGCCCCGACGCCTCCGGGAATTCACCCCTCCACTTT.

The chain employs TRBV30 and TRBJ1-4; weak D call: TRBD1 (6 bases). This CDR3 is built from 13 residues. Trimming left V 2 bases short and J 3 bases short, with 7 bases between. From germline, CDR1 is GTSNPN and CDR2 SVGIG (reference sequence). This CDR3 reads CAWSQGSNEKLFF. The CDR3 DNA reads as TGTGCCTGGAGTCAGGGGTCTAATGAAAAACTGTTTTTT.

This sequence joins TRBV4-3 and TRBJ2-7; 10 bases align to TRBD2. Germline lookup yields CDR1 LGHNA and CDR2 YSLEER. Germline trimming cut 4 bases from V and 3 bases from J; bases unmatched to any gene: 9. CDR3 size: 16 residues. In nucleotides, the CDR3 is TGCGCCAGCAGCCCTAGTGCACTAGCGGGACTCTACGAGCAGTACTTC. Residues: CASSPSALAGLYEQYF.

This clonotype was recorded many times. The CDR3: CASSLTSPIGELFF. The CDR3 nucleotides read TGTGCCAGCAGCTTAACGTCACCGATCGGGGAGCTGTTTTTT. The rearrangement uses TRBV7-3 and TRBJ2-2, with no clear D. The CDR3 length is 14 residues. V was cut by 0 bases and J by 7 bases, with 9 bases left in between. CDR1 and CDR2 (germline): SGHTA, FQGTGA.

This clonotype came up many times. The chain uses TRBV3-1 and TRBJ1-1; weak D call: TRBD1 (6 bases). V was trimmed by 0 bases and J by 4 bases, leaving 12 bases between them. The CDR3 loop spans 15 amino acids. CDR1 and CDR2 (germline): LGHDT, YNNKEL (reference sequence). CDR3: CASSQDAGAITEAFF. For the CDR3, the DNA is TGTGCCAGCAGCCAAGATGCGGGGGCGATCACTGAAGCTTTCTTT.

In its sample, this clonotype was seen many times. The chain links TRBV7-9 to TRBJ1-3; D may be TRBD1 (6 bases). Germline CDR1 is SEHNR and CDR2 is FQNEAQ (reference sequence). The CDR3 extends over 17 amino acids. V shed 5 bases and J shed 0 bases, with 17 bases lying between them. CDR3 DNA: TGTGCCAGCAGCGGCCTAGAAGGACAGATCTCTGGAAACACCATATATTTT. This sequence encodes CASSGLEGQISGNTIYF.